Listed below are T cell receptor beta chains from one sample, sequenced in a study of blood T cells in healthy people across ages. TCRdb reprocessed the 5' RACE reads with MiXCR, giving one entry per CDR3 protein. The sample has 270,000 or so distinct CDR3 sequences; roughly a quarter are singletons. Sequenced material: blood. The receptors here all came from a woman between 65 and 79 years old in good health. Both conserved end residues are part of each CDR3. The D gene is left open where the match is weak. The listing skips clone size in some rows; elsewhere it reads once, few, many or a size class.

clone_size: many; d_call: TRBD1; v_call: TRBV2; j_call: TRBJ2-5; cdr3_nt: TGTGCCAGCTTAAGACAGGGAGCGGCAAAAGAGACCCAGTACTTC; cdr3_aa: CASLRQGAAKETQYF
clone_size: once; d_call: -; v_call: TRBV7-8; j_call: TRBJ2-3; cdr3_nt: TGTGCCAGCAGGAGGGGGGGAGTGTTCACAGGTACGCAGTATTTT; cdr3_aa: CASRRGGVFTGTQYF
clone_size: -; d_call: -; v_call: TRBV28; j_call: TRBJ1-6; cdr3_nt: TGTGCCAGCAGTCAAACTTATAATTCACCCCTCCACTTT; cdr3_aa: CASSQTYNSPLHF
clone_size: -; d_call: -; v_call: TRBV5-5; j_call: TRBJ1-1; cdr3_nt: TGTGCCAGCAGCACCGAGGGGCTTCACACTGAAGCTTTCTTT; cdr3_aa: CASSTEGLHTEAFF
clone_size: -; d_call: -; v_call: TRBV5-1; j_call: TRBJ2-1; cdr3_nt: TGCGCCAGCAGCGCCCCGGACAGCCAACGCTCGAGTGAGCAGTTCTTC; cdr3_aa: CASSAPDSQRSSEQFF
clone_size: few; d_call: TRBD1; v_call: TRBV2; j_call: TRBJ1-1; cdr3_nt: TGTGCCAGCAGTGGACAGGGGATCACTGAAGCTTTCTTT; cdr3_aa: CASSGQGITEAFF
clone_size: -; d_call: -; v_call: TRBV27; j_call: TRBJ2-5; cdr3_nt: TGTGCCGGCAGTTTATATGCGGCCCAAGAGACCCAGTACTTC; cdr3_aa: CAGSLYAAQETQYF
clone_size: -; d_call: TRBD1; v_call: TRBV5-1; j_call: TRBJ2-6; cdr3_nt: TGCGCCAGCAGCTCCCCCTCTAGGACAGGGAGAAGATCTGGGGCCAACGTCCTGACTTTC; cdr3_aa: CASSSPSRTGRRSGANVLTF
clone_size: -; d_call: -; v_call: TRBV28; j_call: TRBJ2-7; cdr3_nt: TGTGCCAGCAAGGAGGGTAGCTACGAGCAGTACTTC; cdr3_aa: CASKEGSYEQYF
clone_size: -; d_call: -; v_call: TRBV3-1; j_call: TRBJ2-2; cdr3_nt: TGTGCCAGCAGCCAAGAGAGACCCACTCGAGGGCCCGGGGAGCTGTTTTTT; cdr3_aa: CASSQERPTRGPGELFF
clone_size: -; d_call: -; v_call: TRBV5-1; j_call: TRBJ2-7; cdr3_nt: TGCGCCAGCAGCTCACAGGGAGACTCCTACGAGCAGTACTTC; cdr3_aa: CASSSQGDSYEQYF
clone_size: -; d_call: -; v_call: TRBV20-1; j_call: TRBJ2-1; cdr3_nt: TGCAGTGCTAGAGAGGGGGCCTATGAGAATGAGCAGTTCTTC; cdr3_aa: CSAREGAYENEQFF
clone_size: -; d_call: -; v_call: TRBV24-1; j_call: TRBJ2-1; cdr3_nt: TGTGCCACCAGTGTGTACCCGTACAATGAGCAGTTCTTC; cdr3_aa: CATSVYPYNEQFF
clone_size: -; d_call: TRBD2; v_call: TRBV29-1; j_call: TRBJ2-1; cdr3_nt: TGCGCCTTAAAGGGAAGCGGGACCCTCTACAATGAGCAGTTCTTC; cdr3_aa: CALKGSGTLYNEQFF
clone_size: -; d_call: -; v_call: TRBV5-1; j_call: TRBJ2-3; cdr3_nt: TGCGCCAGCAGCTTGGTCCCGGGAGGGGGCGCAGATACGCAGTATTTT; cdr3_aa: CASSLVPGGGADTQYF
clone_size: -; d_call: -; v_call: TRBV29-1; j_call: TRBJ2-7; cdr3_nt: TGCAGCGTTGCAGGGGAGAGCTCCTACGAGCAGTACTTC; cdr3_aa: CSVAGESSYEQYF
clone_size: -; d_call: -; v_call: TRBV9; j_call: TRBJ2-7; cdr3_nt: TGTGCCAGCAGCGTAGGGCCGGCCCTTACCTACGAGCAGTACTTC; cdr3_aa: CASSVGPALTYEQYF
clone_size: once; d_call: -; v_call: TRBV6-5; j_call: TRBJ2-1; cdr3_nt: TGTGCCAGCAAAGCGGAGAGCTCCTACAATGAGCAGTTCTTC; cdr3_aa: CASKAESSYNEQFF
clone_size: many; d_call: -; v_call: TRBV18; j_call: TRBJ2-1; cdr3_nt: TGTGCCAGCTCACCACAGACGGGAGAGAGTGAGCAGTTCTTC; cdr3_aa: CASSPQTGESEQFF
clone_size: many; d_call: -; v_call: TRBV2; j_call: TRBJ2-1; cdr3_nt: TGTGCCAGCACACTTGCCGGGTCTCGGGCTCGTTACAATGAGCAGTTCTTC; cdr3_aa: CASTLAGSRARYNEQFF
clone_size: few; d_call: -; v_call: TRBV5-1; j_call: TRBJ2-5; cdr3_nt: TGCGCCAGCAGCTTGGATATTGGGGAGACCCAGTACTTC; cdr3_aa: CASSLDIGETQYF
clone_size: -; d_call: -; v_call: TRBV11-1; j_call: TRBJ1-1; cdr3_nt: TGTGCCAGCAGCTCAACGTCGAGTCGGAAGAACACTGAAGCTTTCTTT; cdr3_aa: CASSSTSSRKNTEAFF